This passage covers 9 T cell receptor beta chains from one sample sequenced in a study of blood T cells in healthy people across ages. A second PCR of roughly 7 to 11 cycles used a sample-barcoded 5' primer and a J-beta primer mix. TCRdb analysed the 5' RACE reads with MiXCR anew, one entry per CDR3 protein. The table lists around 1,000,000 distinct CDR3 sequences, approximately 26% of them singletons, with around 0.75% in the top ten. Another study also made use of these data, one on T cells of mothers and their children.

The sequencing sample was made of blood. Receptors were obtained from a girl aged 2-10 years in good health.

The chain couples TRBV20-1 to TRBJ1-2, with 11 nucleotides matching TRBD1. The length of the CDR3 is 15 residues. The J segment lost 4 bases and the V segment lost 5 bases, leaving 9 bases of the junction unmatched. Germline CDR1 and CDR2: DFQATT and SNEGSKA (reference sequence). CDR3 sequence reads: CSADLGTGGPYGYTF. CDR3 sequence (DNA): TGCAGTGCTGATCTCGGGACAGGGGGTCCCTATGGCTACACCTTC.

The CDR3 DNA reads as TGTGCCAGCAGTTACGCGGCAGACTATGGCTACACCTTC. It is translated as CASSYAADYGYTF. J is TRBJ1-2 and V is TRBV6-6; D gene ambiguous. The CDR3 extends over 13 amino acids. Germline V lookup: CDR1 MNHNY, CDR2 SVGAGI (reference sequence). The ends were cut back, 2 bases at V and 3 bases at J, with 7 bases in the middle.

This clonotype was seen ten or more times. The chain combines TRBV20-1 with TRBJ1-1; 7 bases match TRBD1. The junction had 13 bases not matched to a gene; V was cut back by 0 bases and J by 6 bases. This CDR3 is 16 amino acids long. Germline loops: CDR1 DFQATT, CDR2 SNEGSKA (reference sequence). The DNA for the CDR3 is TGCAGTGCTAGAGATCTCCGAGGGGGCCTTACCGCTGAAGCTTTCTTT. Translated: CSARDLRGGLTAEAFF.

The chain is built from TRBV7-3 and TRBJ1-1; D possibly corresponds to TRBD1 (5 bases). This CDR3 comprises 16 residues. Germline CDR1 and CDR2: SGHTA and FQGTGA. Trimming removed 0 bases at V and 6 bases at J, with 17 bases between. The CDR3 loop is CASSLTGGEYKSEAFF. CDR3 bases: TGTGCCAGCAGCTTAACGGGGGGGGAGTACAAGTCTGAAGCTTTCTTT.

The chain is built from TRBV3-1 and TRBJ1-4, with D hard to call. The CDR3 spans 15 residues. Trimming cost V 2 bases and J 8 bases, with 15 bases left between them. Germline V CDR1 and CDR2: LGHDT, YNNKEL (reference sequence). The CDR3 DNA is TGTGCCAGCAGCCAAATGGGCTCGGAGTCGGAAAAACTGTTTTTT. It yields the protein CASSQMGSESEKLFF.

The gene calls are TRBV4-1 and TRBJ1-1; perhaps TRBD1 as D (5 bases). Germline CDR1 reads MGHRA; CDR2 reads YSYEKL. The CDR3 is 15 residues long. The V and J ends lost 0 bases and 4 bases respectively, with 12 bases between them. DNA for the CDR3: TGCGCCAGCAGCCAAGATTGGGGGGTGTCCACTGAAGCTTTCTTT. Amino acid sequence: CASSQDWGVSTEAFF.

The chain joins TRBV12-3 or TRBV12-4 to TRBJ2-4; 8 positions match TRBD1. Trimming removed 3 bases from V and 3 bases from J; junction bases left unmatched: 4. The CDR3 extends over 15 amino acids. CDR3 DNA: TGTGCCAGCAGTTTTCTACAGGGGGACAAAAACATTCAGTACTTC. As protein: CASSFLQGDKNIQYF.

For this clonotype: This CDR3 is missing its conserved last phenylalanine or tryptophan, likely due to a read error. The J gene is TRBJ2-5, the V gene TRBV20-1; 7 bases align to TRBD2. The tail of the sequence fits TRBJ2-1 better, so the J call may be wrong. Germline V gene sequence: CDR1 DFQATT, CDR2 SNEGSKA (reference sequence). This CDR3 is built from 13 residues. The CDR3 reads CSALGLVNNEQFL. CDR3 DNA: TGCAGTGCCCTAGGACTAGTTAATAATGAGCAGTTCCTC.

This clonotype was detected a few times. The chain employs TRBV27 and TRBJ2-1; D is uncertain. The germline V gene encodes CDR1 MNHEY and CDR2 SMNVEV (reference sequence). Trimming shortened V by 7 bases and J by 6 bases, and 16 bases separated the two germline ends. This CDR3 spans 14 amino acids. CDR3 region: CASIASLYANEQFF. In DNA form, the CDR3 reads TGTGCCAGCATTGCATCTTTGTACGCCAATGAGCAGTTCTTC.